Listed below are T cell receptor beta chains from one sample, sequenced in a study of HIV-infected patients and healthy controls. TCRdb ran MiXCR on the 5' RACE reads and lists one entry per CDR3 protein. Found here are some 17,000 distinct CDR3 sequences, about 9.4% of them singletons; the top ten hold approximately 3.4%. The sample comprised blood. The origin of the receptors is an adult in good health. Each CDR3 is given with its conserved first and last residue. A D gene is named only where the DNA matches it firmly. Not all rows give a size; the values are once, few, many and, for expanded clones, a class.

>many|TRBV19|15|-|TRBJ2-4
CASSIGTPELIIQYF
TGTGCCAGTAGTATAGGGACACCGGAGTTAATTATTCAGTACTTC
>many|TRBV29-1|12|-|TRBJ2-7
CSVVESTYEQYF
TGCAGCGTTGTGGAGAGCACCTACGAGCAGTACTTC
>many|TRBV6-5|13|TRBD1|TRBJ1-2
CASREGTGFGYTF
TGTGCCAGCAGGGAGGGGACAGGGTTTGGCTACACCTTC
>few|TRBV7-9|14|TRBD2|TRBJ2-3
CASSPAAGADTQYF
TGTGCCAGCAGCCCAGCCGCGGGAGCAGATACGCAGTATTTT
>few|TRBV11-2|13|-|TRBJ2-3
CASSPNPTDTQYF
TGTGCCAGCAGCCCGAATCCCACAGATACGCAGTATTTT
>-|TRBV19|16|TRBD2|TRBJ2-2
CASSIVGREPAGELFF
TGTGCCAGTAGTATAGTGGGGCGGGAGCCGGCCGGGGAGCTGTTTTTT
>-|TRBV3-1|11|-|TRBJ2-7
CASSQYYEQYF
TGTGCCAGCAGCCAATACTACGAGCAGTACTTC
>many|TRBV20-1|14|TRBD1|TRBJ1-5
CSAWTGESNQPQHF
TGCAGTGCGTGGACAGGGGAAAGCAATCAGCCCCAGCATTTT
>many|TRBV19|15|TRBD2|TRBJ2-3
CASSSGSPPTDTQYF
TGTGCCAGTAGTAGCGGGAGCCCTCCCACAGATACGCAGTATTTT
>-|TRBV20-1|15|TRBD2|TRBJ2-7
CSARPGTSGSHEQYF
TGCAGTGCTAGACCGGGGACTAGCGGGAGTCACGAGCAGTACTTC
>many|TRBV29-1|11|-|TRBJ2-1
CSVGDSNEQFF
TGCAGCGTTGGTGACAGCAATGAGCAGTTCTTC
>many|TRBV4-1|14|-|TRBJ2-3
CASSQVDREDTQYF
TGCGCCAGCAGCCAAGTCGACCGTGAGGATACGCAGTATTTT
>once|TRBV20-1|14|-|TRBJ2-5
CSARVRQARETQYF
TGCAGTGCTAGAGTTCGCCAGGCCAGGGAGACCCAGTACTTC
>many|TRBV7-9|18|TRBD2|TRBJ2-1
CASSWGFLSGRAVNEQFF
TGTGCCAGCAGCTGGGGGTTCCTTAGCGGGAGGGCCGTCAATGAGCAGTTCTTC
>few|TRBV19|13|-|TRBJ1-1
CASSPTQDTEAFF
TGTGCCAGTAGCCCCACCCAGGACACTGAAGCTTTCTTC
>many|TRBV28|13|-|TRBJ2-7
CASSLEVSYEQYF
TGTGCCAGCAGTTTAGAAGTCTCCTACGAGCAGTACTTC
>-|TRBV7-9|12|-|TRBJ2-2
CASSPGTPELFF
TGTGCCAGCAGCCCCGGGACCCCGGAGCTGTTTTTT
>many|TRBV11-2|16|-|TRBJ2-1
CASSSQGSGAYNEQFF
TGTGCCAGCAGCTCTCAGGGCTCAGGGGCCTACAATGAGCAGTTCTTC
>-|TRBV4-1|18|-|TRBJ2-1
CASSQEGPRLSSYNEQFF
TGCGCCAGCAGCCAAGAGGGCCCCCGGCTCAGCTCCTACAATGAGCAGTTCTTC
>many|TRBV7-9|19|-|TRBJ2-1
CASSYRLPGPLSSYNEQFF
TGTGCCAGCAGCTACAGACTACCCGGGCCCCTAAGCTCCTACAATGAGCAGTTCTTC
>few|TRBV19|14|TRBD2|TRBJ2-1
CASSELAGAGEQFF
TGTGCCAGTAGTGAACTCGCGGGAGCCGGTGAGCAGTTCTTC
>many|TRBV6-1|14|TRBD1|TRBJ2-7
CASSPGQGLYEQYF
TGTGCCAGCAGTCCGGGACAGGGTCTGTACGAGCAGTACTTC
>many|TRBV4-3|18|TRBD2|TRBJ2-3
CASSQEALAGGRADTQYF
TGCGCCAGCAGCCAAGAAGCACTAGCGGGAGGAAGAGCAGATACGCAGTATTTT
>many|TRBV7-9|14|-|TRBJ1-2
CASSPSTITYGYTF
TGTGCCAGCAGCCCTTCGACGATCACCTATGGCTACACCTTC
>-|TRBV4-2|15|-|TRBJ1-1
CASSLHTGTNTEAFF
TGTGCCAGCAGCTTACACACCGGGACGAACACTGAAGCTTTCTTT
>many|TRBV7-2|11|-|TRBJ2-7
CASSTSYEQYF
TGTGCCAGCAGCACTTCCTACGAGCAGTACTTC
>many|TRBV20-1|19|TRBD2|TRBJ2-3
CSARAGGHGAGADTDTQYF
TGCAGTGCTAGAGCGGGGGGGCACGGAGCGGGAGCGGACACAGATACGCAGTATTTT
>-|TRBV5-1|14|-|TRBJ2-7
CASSLSEPSAEQYF
TGCGCCAGCAGCTTGTCGGAGCCGTCGGCCGAGCAGTACTTC
>medium-sized|TRBV28|18|TRBD2|TRBJ2-7
CASRPTGLAGGPSYEQYF
TGTGCCAGCAGACCCACGGGACTAGCGGGAGGCCCCTCCTACGAGCAGTACTTC
>many|TRBV28|14|-|TRBJ1-1
CASSSAGGNTEAFF
TGTGCCAGCAGTTCGGCGGGGGGGAACACTGAAGCTTTCTTT
>medium-sized|TRBV20-1|15|TRBD1|TRBJ2-7
CSARDPQGADYEQYF
TGCAGTGCTAGAGATCCACAGGGGGCTGATTACGAGCAGTACTTC
>many|TRBV18|16|TRBD2|TRBJ2-1
CASSPYAGGTYNEQFF
TGTGCCAGCTCACCATACGCGGGAGGGACCTACAATGAGCAGTTCTTC
>many|TRBV4-1|16|-|TRBJ2-5
CASSQDGTGVGETQYF
TGCGCCAGCAGCCAAGATGGGACGGGAGTAGGGGAGACCCAGTACTTC
>many|TRBV29-1|15|TRBD1|TRBJ1-2
CSVEGTGGRQYGYTF
TGCAGCGTTGAGGGAACAGGGGGCCGCCAATATGGCTACACCTTC
>-|TRBV3-1|19|TRBD2|TRBJ2-7
CASSAHYGLAGSKGYEQYF
TGTGCCAGCAGCGCGCACTACGGACTAGCGGGCTCGAAGGGATACGAGCAGTACTTC
>medium-sized|TRBV6-5|12|TRBD1|TRBJ1-1
CASSQTGVGAFF
TGTGCCAGCAGCCAAACAGGGGTCGGAGCTTTCTTT
>many|TRBV6-2/TRBV6-3|17|TRBD2|TRBJ2-1
CASSLSGASGRINEQFF
TGTGCCAGCAGTTTATCCGGGGCTAGCGGGAGGATCAATGAGCAGTTCTTC
>many|TRBV28|15|-|TRBJ2-5
CASSAAGDTQETQYF
TGTGCCAGCAGTGCCGCCGGGGACACCCAAGAGACCCAGTACTTC
>many|TRBV11-2|13|-|TRBJ2-5
CASSYQGAETQYF
TGTGCCAGCAGCTACCAGGGTGCAGAGACCCAGTACTTC
>many|TRBV6-5|11|TRBD1|TRBJ2-7
CASSNGTGPYF
TGTGCCAGCAGCAACGGGACAGGGCCGTACTTC
>many|TRBV11-2|15|-|TRBJ2-7
CASSFGGGSSYEQYF
TGTGCCAGCAGCTTCGGCGGGGGCAGTTCCTACGAGCAGTACTTC
>-|TRBV6-5|12|-|TRBJ2-1
CASSRDYNEQFF
TGTGCCTCCTCTCGAGACTACAATGAGCAGTTCTTC
>many|TRBV29-1|15|-|TRBJ2-1
CSGNLAHPSYNEQFF
TGCAGCGGCAATCTAGCGCACCCTTCCTACAATGAGCAGTTCTTC